This TCR beta chain is drawn from a study of T cells in Graves' hyperthyroidism and ophthalmopathy (dated by TCRdb to the late 2010s). Regarding the complete study: Peripheral blood was collected at initial diagnosis, before any treatment. An independent validation cohort of fewer than 20 hyperthyroidism patients and about 16 patients who later progressed to ophthalmopathy tested prospective prediction of ophthalmopathy. According to the paper, TCR Vbeta CDR3 sequencing was carried out on roughly 130 peripheral blood samples, which came from approximately 41 ophthalmopathy, approximately 78 hyperthyroidism and about 17 progressor patients. The approximately 100 discovery patients were randomly divided into training and test sets at a 7:3 ratio. In about 6 Graves' hyperthyroidism patients, the study also compared T-cell repertoires from thyroid tissue with T-cell repertoires from blood. Once sampling was done, hyperthyroidism patients were given methimazole at a starting dose of 30 mg daily, whereas ophthalmopathy patients were given high-dose intravenous methylprednisolone. A discovery cohort of about a hundred patients, 43 with Graves' ophthalmopathy and about 58 with stable Graves' hyperthyroidism, was used to find distinguishing TCR V-J signatures.

Stable Graves' hyperthyroidism was defined as no progression to ophthalmopathy during 18 months of follow-up. Hyperthyroidism patients were newly diagnosed, had a disease duration of under 2 months, and were aged 18 to 65 years. Exclusion was applied to patients with uncontrolled infections, other autoimmune diseases, pregnancy or lactation. Diagnoses relied on clinical symptoms, serum thyroxine and TRAb, thyroid ultrasound and orbital computed tomography. PBMCs were isolated from more than 8 ml of fresh peripheral blood by Ficoll-Paque density gradient centrifugation. Trizol reagent was used to extract total RNA, and RNA quality was then checked on an Agilent 2100 Bioanalyzer. The TCR beta CDR3 regions were amplified from the RNA transcripts. The TCR CDR3 was subjected to a first round of RT-PCR using the HTBI primer set and the Qiagen OneStep RT-PCR kit. Libraries were constructed in a second round of multiplex PCR, after which size selection and purification were performed. Paired-end sequencing of the libraries was performed with 100 bp reads on an Illumina HiSeq2000. In the original analysis: SOAPnuke was used to process the raw data, removing reads that contained adapters or uncalled bases, had a mean Phred below 15, or lacked an exact match to the constant primer or identifier. COPE v1.2.5 was used to merge the high-quality paired reads, and each unique nucleotide sequence was defined as a clonotype. MiTCR v1.1 was used to align clonotypes to the IMGT TRBV, TRBD and TRBJ reference segments. Analysis was restricted to V-J combinations with a frequency above 0.0001, which covered 98% to 99.2% of repertoires. A TCS score was defined as the ratio between F50 (clonal expansion) and ExV (chaos), using BLOSUM62-based TCRdist between CDR3 peptides within each V-J. Welch's t-statistics and random forest reduced 500 to 550 V-J features to roughly 13, which were used in a naive Bayes classifier (R e1071). TCRdb passed the public sequencing reads through fastp at Q25 and MiXCR, retaining productive beta sequences. Merged by CDR3 protein, the rows form single entries marked with the most common genes and DNA. The V and J calls were not made by the authors but by TCRdb's processing. This sample has hundreds of thousands of distinct CDR3 sequences in its table, and roughly 17% of those were observed once. The ten largest clones add up to about 20% of the sample.

A remark on this clonotype: Its specific antigen is unknown. Per-nucleotide qualities are absent, and no much larger clonotype sits a single base away.

Results the study describes overall, beyond this receptor: In validation, progression to ophthalmopathy was predicted by the model with roughly 69% sensitivity and 72.22% specificity, a median of roughly six months before onset. Sample size was not statistically predetermined, and blinding of investigators to group allocation was not performed. Most expanded thyroid clonotypes (frequency above 0.001) were also detected in blood, suggesting blood repertoires may reflect thyroid immune responses. In cross-validation, a model built on a 13 V-J signature told ophthalmopathy apart from stable hyperthyroidism with 85% to 90% sensitivity and roughly 82% specificity, and in testing the same model reached 80%/75%.

Relative to germline, V is 7 bases shorter and J is 8 bases shorter, with 17 bases between their ends. The germline V gene specifies SGHTA as CDR1 and FQGNSA as CDR2. From cysteine to phenylalanine, the CDR3 is 14 amino acids long. The entry retains the CDR3 DNA only, 42 bases that are in frame from base 1. The clonotype originates from a woman aged 18-29 years with Graves' hyperthyroidism. This chain joins TRBV7-2 to TRBJ1-4; tentative D gene TRBD1, with 5 bases matching. The sample comprised blood. The CDR3 protein is CASTNGGMGEKLFF. Here is the DNA: TGTGCCAGCACCAATGGGGGTATGGGAGAAAAACTGTTTTTT. When the CDR3 is completed using the reference TRBV7-2 and TRBJ1-4 genes on either side, the full variable domain is GAGVSQSPSNKVTEKGKDVELRCDPISGHTALYWYRQSLGQGLEFLIYFQGNSAPDKSGLPSDRFSAERTGGSVSTLTIQRTQQEDSAVYLCASTNGGMGEKLFFGSGTQLSVL.